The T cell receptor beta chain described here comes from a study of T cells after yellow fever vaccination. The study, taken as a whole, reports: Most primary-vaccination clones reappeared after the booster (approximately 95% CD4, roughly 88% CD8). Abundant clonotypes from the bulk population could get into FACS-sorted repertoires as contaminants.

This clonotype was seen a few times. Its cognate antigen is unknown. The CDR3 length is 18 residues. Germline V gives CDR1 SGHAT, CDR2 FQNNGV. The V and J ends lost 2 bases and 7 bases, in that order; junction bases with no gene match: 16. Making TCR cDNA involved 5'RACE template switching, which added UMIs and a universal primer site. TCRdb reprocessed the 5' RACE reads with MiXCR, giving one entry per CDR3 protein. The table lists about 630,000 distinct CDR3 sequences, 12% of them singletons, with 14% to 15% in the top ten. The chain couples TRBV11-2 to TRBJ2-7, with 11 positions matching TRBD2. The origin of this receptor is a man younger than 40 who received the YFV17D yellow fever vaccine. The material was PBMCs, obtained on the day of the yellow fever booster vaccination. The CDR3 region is CASSLMSVGLAGGGEQYF. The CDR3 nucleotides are TGTGCCAGCAGCTTAATGTCAGTCGGGCTAGCGGGAGGAGGGGAGCAGTACTTC.